This T cell receptor (beta chain) was obtained from a study of cytomegalovirus exposure and HLA in healthy donors. Per germline, CDR1 SGHRS and CDR2 YFSETQ. Trimming removed 4 bases from V and 7 bases from J; junction bases left unmatched: 6. The CDR3 length is 13 residues. Findings of the study overall: When analyzed later, a missense DCLRE1C variant was found to be linked to TCR beta V- and J-gene trimming. Despite most TCR sequences being rare, some public TCRs occurred in many donors. Rates of TCR association differed by HLA locus in a later analysis, with DRB1 highest and HLA-C lowest.

About this clone: Its antigen is undetermined.

PCR amplification relied on 60 Vbeta primers (plus 13 Jbeta primers). Clones were read by immunoSEQ multiplex PCR, and TCRdb kept only the in-frame ones, dropping some. The sample totals 55,000 or so clones. The chain recombines TRBV5-1 with TRBJ1-2; 8 bases fit TRBD1. The source is a woman aged 25 to 39 in good health and CMV-seropositive. Sequencing was done on a sample of PBMCs. The CDR3 reads CASSSGQGPGYTF. CDR3 in DNA: TGCGCCAGCAGCAGTGGACAGGGTCCTGGCTACACCTTC.